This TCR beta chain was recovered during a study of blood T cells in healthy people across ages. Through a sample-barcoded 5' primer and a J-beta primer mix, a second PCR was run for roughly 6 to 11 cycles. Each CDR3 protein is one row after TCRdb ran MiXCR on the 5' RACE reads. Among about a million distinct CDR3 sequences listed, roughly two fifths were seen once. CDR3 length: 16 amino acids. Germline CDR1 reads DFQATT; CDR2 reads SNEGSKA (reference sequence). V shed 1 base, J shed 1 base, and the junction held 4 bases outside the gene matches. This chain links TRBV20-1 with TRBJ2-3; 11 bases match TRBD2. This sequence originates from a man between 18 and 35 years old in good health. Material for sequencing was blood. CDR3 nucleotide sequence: TGCAGTGCTAGAGTAATGACTAGCGGGGGCACAGATACGCAGTATTTT. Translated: CSARVMTSGGTDTQYF.